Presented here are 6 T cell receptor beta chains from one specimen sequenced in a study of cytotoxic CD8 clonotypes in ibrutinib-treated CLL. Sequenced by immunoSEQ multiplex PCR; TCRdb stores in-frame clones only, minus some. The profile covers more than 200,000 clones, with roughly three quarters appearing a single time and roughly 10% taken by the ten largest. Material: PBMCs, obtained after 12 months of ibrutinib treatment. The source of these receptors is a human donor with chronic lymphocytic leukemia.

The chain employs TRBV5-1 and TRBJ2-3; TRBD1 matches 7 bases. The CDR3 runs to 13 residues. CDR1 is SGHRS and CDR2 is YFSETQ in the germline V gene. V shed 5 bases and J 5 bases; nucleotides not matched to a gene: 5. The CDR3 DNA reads TGCGCCAGCAGGCTTAACAGGGGAGATACGCAGTATTTT. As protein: CASRLNRGDTQYF. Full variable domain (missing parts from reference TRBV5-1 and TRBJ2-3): KAGVTQTPRYLIKTRGQQVTLSCSPISGHRSVSWYQQTPGQGLQFLFEYFSETQRNKGNFPGRFSGRQFSNSRSEMNVSTLELGDSALYLCASRLNRGDTQYFGPGTRLTVL.

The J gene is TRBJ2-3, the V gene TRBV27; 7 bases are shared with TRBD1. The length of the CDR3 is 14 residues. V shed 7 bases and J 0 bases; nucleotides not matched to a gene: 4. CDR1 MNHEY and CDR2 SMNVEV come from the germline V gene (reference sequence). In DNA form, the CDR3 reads TGTGCCAGCAAAGGGGGCGGGAGCACAGATACGCAGTATTTT. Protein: CASKGGGSTDTQYF.

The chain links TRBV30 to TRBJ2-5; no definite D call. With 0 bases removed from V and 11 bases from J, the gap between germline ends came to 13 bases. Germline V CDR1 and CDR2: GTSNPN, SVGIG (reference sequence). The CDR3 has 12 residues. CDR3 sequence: CAWSVPPNGQYF. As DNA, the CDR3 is TGTGCCTGGAGTGTACCCCCGAACGGGCAGTACTTC.

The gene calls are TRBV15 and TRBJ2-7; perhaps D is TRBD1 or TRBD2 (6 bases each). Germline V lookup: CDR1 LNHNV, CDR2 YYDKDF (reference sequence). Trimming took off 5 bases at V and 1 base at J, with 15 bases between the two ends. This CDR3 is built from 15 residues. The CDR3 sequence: CATSLGGTPSYEQYF. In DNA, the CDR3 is TGTGCCACCAGCCTTGGGGGGACACCTTCCTACGAGCAGTACTTC.

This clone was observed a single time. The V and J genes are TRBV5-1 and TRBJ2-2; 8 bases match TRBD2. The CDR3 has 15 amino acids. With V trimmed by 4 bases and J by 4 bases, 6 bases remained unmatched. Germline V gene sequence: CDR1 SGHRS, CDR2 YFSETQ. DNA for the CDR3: TGCGCCAGCAGCCCACGCGGGGGGCCCACCGGGGAGCTGTTTTTT. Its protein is CASSPRGGPTGELFF.

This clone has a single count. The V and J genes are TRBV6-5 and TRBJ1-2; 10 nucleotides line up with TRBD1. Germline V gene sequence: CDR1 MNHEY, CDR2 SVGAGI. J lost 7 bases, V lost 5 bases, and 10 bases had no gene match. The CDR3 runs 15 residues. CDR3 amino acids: CASSTRQGASFGYTF. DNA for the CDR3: TGTGCCAGCAGTACCCGACAGGGGGCGTCGTTTGGCTACACCTTC.